The 21 T cell receptor beta chains given below trace back to one sample, sequenced in a study of tumor-infiltrating lymphocytes in primary liver carcinoma. Total RNA and DNA came together from around 18-30 mg of bulk tissue without cell sorting. The investigators made TCR beta cDNA from about 500 ng total RNA, using a constant-region primer. Three rounds of nested multiplex PCR with slightly modified ARM-PCR produced TCR beta libraries. In the first two PCR rounds, TRBV1-TRBV30 forward primers were paired with a C-beta reverse primer, and each round lasted around 10 cycles. In TCRdb, the multiplex PCR reads were re-called with MiXCR into one record per CDR3 protein. Of 80,000 or so distinct CDR3 sequences listed, 60% to 80% are singletons. Sequencing input: liver tumor tissue from sampling region 4. Stated subset: tumor region T4, right-lateral pole. Receptors were obtained from a woman in her fifties or sixties with primary liver carcinoma and hepatitis B virus infection.

In regard to this clonotype: A much more abundant neighbour one base away suggests this may be a read error. Since the CDR3 does not end with the conserved phenylalanine or tryptophan, this likely comes from a read error. V and J are TRBV12-3 or TRBV12-4 and TRBJ2-1, with a weak D call TRBD1 (5 bases). There are 12 residues in the CDR3. V shed 4 bases and J shed 7 bases, with 8 bases lying between them. The CDR3 protein is CASSSRVNEQFI. The CDR3 nucleotides read TGTGCCAGCAGTTCCAGGGTGAATGAGCAGTTCATC.

This clonotype appeared a few times. The chain uses TRBV14 and TRBJ2-3; D is unresolved. The CDR3 extends over 13 amino acids. In germline, CDR1 is SGHDN, CDR2 FVKESK. The germline V and J ends were trimmed by 2 bases and 6 bases, with 9 bases remaining between them. The CDR3 DNA sequence: TGTGCCAGCAGCCAATTCGACTCGGATACGCAGTATTTT. Protein product: CASSQFDSDTQYF.

This clonotype was found a few times. The chain recombines TRBV28 with TRBJ2-2; no reliable D call. Germline CDR1 reads MDHEN; CDR2 reads SYDVKM. This CDR3 region has 14 residues. V lost 4 bases and J 6 bases, leaving 12 bases between the germline ends. CDR3 sequence: CASSSGSSAGELFF. The CDR3 DNA is TGTGCCAGCAGTTCTGGATCGTCGGCCGGGGAGCTGTTTTTT.

Turning to this clonotype: One junction end disagrees with the germline gene, perhaps due to a read error. The gene calls are TRBV29-1 and TRBJ2-7; D may correspond to TRBD1 or TRBD2 (5 bases each). This CDR3 comprises 13 residues. Germline CDR1 reads SQVTM; CDR2 reads ANQGSEA. The CDR3 bases are TGCAGCCTTGAAGGGGCAGGGAGAGAAGCACACTACTTC. Translation gives CSLEGAGREAHYF.

The chain joins TRBV28 to TRBJ1-1, with a tentative D call TRBD1 (6 bases). The CDR3 has 15 residues. Germline V gene sequence: CDR1 MDHEN, CDR2 SYDVKM. Trimming pared 7 bases from V and 5 bases from J, leaving 20 bases between. CDR3 in DNA: TGTGCCAGCATGTGGGGGGGCCCGTATAATACTGAAGCTTTCTTT. Protein sequence: CASMWGGPYNTEAFF. Supplemented by reference TRBV28 and TRBJ1-1, the full variable domain reads DVKVTQSSRYLVKRTGEKVFLECVQDMDHENMFWYRQDPGLGLRLIYFSYDVKMKEKGDIPEGYSVSREKKERFSLILESASTNQTSMYLCASMWGGPYNTEAFFGQGTRLTVV.

As concerns this clonotype: The final CDR3 position lacks the conserved phenylalanine or tryptophan, pointing to a likely read error. The rearrangement uses TRBV11-3 and TRBJ2-1; 10 nucleotides agree with TRBD2. CDR1 SGHNT and CDR2 YENEEA come from the germline V gene. This CDR3 contains 15 residues. Written as DNA, the CDR3 is TGTGCCGGCAGCTTAGGAACTAGCGGGAAGCTTGTGCAGTTCCTC. This codes for CAGSLGTSGKLVQFL.

The sample holds many counts of this clonotype. The rearrangement joins TRBV28 to TRBJ2-2; D remains unclear. V dropped 5 bases and J dropped 4 bases, with 11 bases sitting between them. CDR1 and CDR2 from the germline V gene are MDHEN and SYDVKM. This CDR3 spans 14 amino acids. Written as DNA, the CDR3 is TGTGCCAGCAGTCCACCCCGGGTCACCGGGGAGCTGTTTTTT. It specifies CASSPPRVTGELFF.

As regards this clonotype: It may be a read error: a sequence one base away is much more abundant. The chain is built from TRBV5-1 and TRBJ2-5; D unclear. The length of the CDR3 is 11 residues. Germline V CDR1 and CDR2: SGHRS, YFSETQ. CDR3 residues: CASNLEETQYF. The CDR3 bases are TGCGCCAGCAACTTGGAAGAGACCCAGTACTTC.

The table lists this clonotype with a count of one. This is likely a read error, given that the CDR3 carries no conserved phenylalanine or tryptophan at its end. Written as DNA, the CDR3 is TGCAGCGTTTTCCTTCGGGGCAGAAGCCCCATGAACACTGGAGCTTTCTCT. The encoded protein is CSVFLRGRSPMNTGAFS. V is TRBV29-1 and J is TRBJ1-1; D is possibly TRBD1 (5 bases). This CDR3 spans 17 amino acids. The germline gives CDR1 SQVTM, CDR2 ANQGSEA.

The genes are TRBV7-9 and TRBJ2-7, with 7 positions matching TRBD2. Trimming took 5 bases from V and 6 from J; bases not matched to a gene: 4. The germline CDR1 and CDR2 sequences are SEHNR and FQNEAQ (reference sequence). This CDR3 is built from 12 residues. This CDR3 is CASSPGGIEQYF. Here the CDR3 DNA reads TGTGCCAGCAGCCCGGGGGGAATCGAGCAGTACTTC.

Of note for this clonotype: This likely comes from a read error, as the CDR3 has no conserved phenylalanine or tryptophan at its end. The chain carries TRBV11-2 and TRBJ2-3, with no clear D. The CDR3 covers 14 residues. Looked up from germline, CDR1 is SGHAT and CDR2 is FQNNGV. DNA of the CDR3: TGTGCCAGCAGCTTAGTTAGGAGCATAGATACGCAGTATTCT. It translates to CASSLVRSIDTQYS.

This clonotype was seen more than once but under ten times. This chain links TRBV18 with TRBJ2-6; 9 nucleotides align to TRBD1. CDR1 KGHSH and CDR2 LQKENI come from the germline V gene. Trimming cost V 6 bases and J 1 base; bases outside gene matches: 10. CDR3 length: 18 residues. The CDR3 here is CASSPKDRGNSGANVLTF. CDR3 sequence (DNA): TGTGCCAGCTCGCCTAAAGACAGGGGGAATTCTGGGGCCAACGTCCTGACTTTC.

This clonotype was observed once. Possible read error: a much larger clone is one base away. The chain uses TRBV7-9 and TRBJ2-5, with 9 nucleotides matching TRBD2. The CDR3 totals 17 residues. Germline-derived CDR1 and CDR2 are SEHNR and FQNEAQ (reference sequence). Trimming removed 5 bases from V and 2 bases from J; junction bases left unmatched: 12. The CDR3, as DNA: TGTGCCAGCAGCATGGGGCTAGCGGGAAGTCCTCAAGAGACCCAGTACTTC. Its protein product is CASSMGLAGSPQETQYF. The full variable domain, with the rest looked up from reference TRBV7-9 and TRBJ2-5, is DTGVSQNPRHKITKRGQNVTFRCDPISEHNRLYWYRQTLGQGPEFLTYFQNEAQLEKSRLLSDRFSAERPKGSFSTLEIQRTEQGDSAMYLCASSMGLAGSPQETQYFGPGTRLLVL.

The V call is TRBV7-6, the J call TRBJ2-1; 13 nucleotides align to TRBD2. The ends lost 4 bases at V and 10 bases at J; junction bases unmatched: 4. CDR1 is SGHVS, CDR2 FNYEAQ, per germline. This CDR3 is 14 amino acids long. The CDR3 reads CASSSGLAGLEQFF. In nucleotides, the CDR3 is TGTGCCAGCAGCTCGGGACTAGCGGGACTGGAGCAGTTCTTC.

This clonotype was counted a few times. At one of its ends the junction is not consistent with the germline gene, which may arise from a read error. The chain joins TRBV5-5 to TRBJ1-5, with 7 nucleotides matching TRBD1. CDR1 SGHKS and CDR2 YYEKEE come from the germline V gene (reference sequence). CDR3 size: 14 residues. CDR3 DNA: TGTGCCAGCAGCCCAGGGACAGTGGGTCAGCCCCAGCGCTTT. Translated, it gives CASSPGTVGQPQRF.

Remarks on this clonotype: One junction end does not reproduce the germline sequence, and a read error may be involved. The chain joins TRBV6-5 to TRBJ1-2; possibly TRBD1 for D (6 bases). Germline V gene sequence: CDR1 MNHEY, CDR2 SVGAGI. The CDR3 spans 16 residues. CDR3 coding DNA: TGTACCAGCAGTTACTCTGCAGGGGTGGCGAGGAGTGGCTGCACCTTC. Translation gives CTSSYSAGVARSGCTF.

This clonotype was counted at least ten times. The V and J genes are TRBV5-1 and TRBJ1-5; D is uncertain. Germline V gene sequence: CDR1 SGHRS, CDR2 YFSETQ. The CDR3 runs 13 residues. Trimming left V 4 bases short and J 5 bases short, with 10 bases between. The CDR3 region is CASSTGRDQPQHF. In DNA, the CDR3 is TGCGCCAGCAGCACCGGACGAGATCAGCCCCAGCATTTT.

As concerns this clonotype: It may be a read error: a sequence one base away is much more abundant. CDR3 loop: CASSLHQDEQFF. In DNA form, the CDR3 reads TGTGCCAGCAGCTTACATCAGGATGAGCAGTTCTTC. The V and J genes are TRBV7-9 and TRBJ2-1, with D uncertain. This CDR3 spans 12 amino acids. Germline assignment: CDR1 SEHNR and CDR2 FQNEAQ (reference sequence). Trimming removed 2 bases at V and 8 bases at J, with 7 bases between.

The chain carries TRBV11-2 and TRBJ1-1; TRBD1 is a possible D gene (5 bases). The CDR3 length is 13 residues. Germline lookup yields CDR1 SGHAT and CDR2 FQNNGV. CDR3 in DNA: TGTATCAGCAGCTTAGAGTCAGGGTGTGAAGCTTTCTTT. Translating it yields CISSLESGCEAFF. The full variable domain, with the rest looked up from reference TRBV11-2 and TRBJ1-1, is EAGVAQSPRYKIIEKRQSVAFWCNPISGHATLYWYQQILGQGPKLLIQFQNNGVVDDSQLPKDRFSAERLKGVDSTLKIQPAKLEDSAVYLCISSLESGCEAFFGQGTRLTVV.

The genes are TRBV5-1 and TRBJ2-3; D is unclear. This CDR3 has 15 residues. V gave up 6 bases and J gave up 6 bases, with 20 bases separating them. The V gene's germline CDR1 is SGHRS and CDR2 YFSETQ. The CDR3 coding sequence is TGCGCCAGCAACTCTCGACCCCTCAGCGTGGATACGCAGTATTTT. The encoded protein is CASNSRPLSVDTQYF.

The chain employs TRBV14 and TRBJ1-2; maybe TRBD1 (5 bases). The CDR3 length is 15 residues. CDR1 and CDR2 (germline): SGHDN, FVKESK. Trimming took 7 bases from V and 6 from J, leaving 21 bases between them. The CDR3, as DNA: TGTGCCAGCAACCTTCCCGGGACGCCGACCCATGGCTACACCTTC. Protein product: CASNLPGTPTHGYTF.